The clone carrying this TCR beta chain occurred once. Here immunoSEQ multiplex PCR was the method, and the copy in TCRdb shows in-frame clones only, minus some. The table records fewer than 90,000 clones, around 91% of them present only once. This entry is derived from a study of technical replicates of blood from a handful of donors. CDR3 size: 15 residues. Germline values: CDR1 SGDLS, CDR2 YYNGEE. The V and J ends lost 5 bases and 1 base, in that order; junction bases with no gene match: 7. The sequencing input was T cells isolated from PBMCs. This receptor was identified in a human donor in good health. V is TRBV9 and J is TRBJ2-7; the match to TRBD1 covers 9 bases. The CDR3 is CASSKAGTGSYEQYF. For the CDR3, the DNA is TGTGCCAGCAGTAAAGCCGGGACAGGGTCCTACGAGCAGTACTTC.